This T cell receptor (beta chain) was captured in a study of T cells after yellow fever vaccination. The study's findings and limits: Post-booster repertoires again held most primary-vaccination clones (just under 97% CD4, roughly 90% CD8). Only a minor proportion of clonotypes was detected across both CD4 and CD8 compartments.

The 5'RACE template-switching step produced TCR cDNA and added a universal primer site and UMIs. TCRdb redid the calling of the 5' RACE reads with MiXCR, one entry per CDR3 protein. The data contain 120,000 or so distinct CDR3 sequences, about 8.2% of them singletons. Concerning this clonotype: Its target is unknown.

V was pared by 9 bases and J by 6 bases, with 12 bases between. This CDR3 is built from 11 residues. Germline CDR1 and CDR2: ENHRY and SYGVKD. The receptor was isolated from a man aged 18 to 29 who received the YFV17D yellow fever vaccine. The sample consisted of CD8+ T cells sorted from PBMCs, taken on the day of the yellow fever booster vaccination. This chain links TRBV10-3 with TRBJ2-7, with D unresolved. CDR3 loop: CAMGPGPEQYF. The CDR3 coding sequence is TGTGCCATGGGCCCCGGACCCGAGCAGTACTTC.